The clone carrying this T cell receptor beta chain came up many times. Its target is not known. This sample was included in a study of T cell repertoires in cytomegalovirus infection. About the study: Public TCR beta signature analysis indicated the presence of both CMV infection and matching HLA type.

TCRdb ran MiXCR on the reads and lists one entry per CDR3 protein. The sample contains about 400,000 distinct CDR3 sequences, roughly 36% of which appear only once. CDR1 SEHNR and CDR2 FQNEAQ come from the germline V gene (reference sequence). V lost 5 bases and J 0 bases, leaving 11 bases between the germline ends. The CDR3 sequence is 14 residues long. This receptor was obtained from a human donor in good health (CMV status not recorded). Some clones in this sample may be carry-over from other donors' samples. The J gene is TRBJ2-7, the V gene TRBV7-9; a weak D match, TRBD2 (6 bases). The sample consisted of cultured PBMCs, taken from culture after CMV antigen stimulation. Here the CDR3 reads CASSPRLDSYEQYF. The CDR3 bases are TGTGCCAGCAGCCCTCGACTAGACTCCTACGAGCAGTACTTC.